This T cell receptor beta chain was recovered during a study of T cells in women clearing cervical HPV infection. The CDR3 has 16 amino acids. CDR1 is DFQATT and CDR2 is SNEGSKA in the germline V gene (reference sequence). V was pared by 6 bases and J by 4 bases, with 8 bases of the junction left unmatched. Data came from immunoSEQ multiplex PCR; TCRdb stores just in-frame clones and leaves some out. This sample's table has some 31,000 clones. Comment on this clone: The CDR3 extends 3 residues past the end of the read, so its final part is completed from the germline J gene.

The chain carries TRBV20-1 and TRBJ2-1; TRBD2 matches 14 bases. This receptor was obtained from a woman aged 18-70 years with a cervical HPV16 infection that either progressed to CIN3+ or cleared (not recorded which). The sample was blood buffy coat. The CDR3 protein is CSAVGTSGSGYNEQFF. Incomplete CDR3 DNA: TGCAGTGCCGTGGGGACTAGCGGGAGCGGGTACAATGAG.